A single sample is the source of the 17 T cell receptor beta chains below, sequenced in a study of blood T cell repertoires in COVID-19. Some clones are missing from TCRdb's copy, which holds only in-frame ones; the method was immunoSEQ multiplex PCR. This sample carries 43,000 or so clones, around 83% of them seen once, and the ten largest clones take roughly 6%. Sequencing was performed on peripheral blood. All receptors come from a woman older than 75 with acute or convalescent COVID-19.

The CDR3 reads CASSLGGNTEAFF. CDR3 DNA sequence: TGTGCCAGCAGCTTGGGAGGGAACACTGAAGCTTTCTTT. The chain joins TRBV5-4 to TRBJ1-1; D is unclear. The CDR3 has 13 amino acids. Germline loops: CDR1 SGHNT, CDR2 YYREEE (reference sequence). Deletions cut 0 bases from V and 1 base from J, with 4 bases between. The whole variable domain, filled in from reference TRBV5-4 and TRBJ1-1, reads ETGVTQSPTHLIKTRGQQVTLRCSSQSGHNTVSWYQQALGQGPQFIFQYYREEENGRGNFPPRFSGLQFPNYSSELNVNALELDDSALYLCASSLGGNTEAFFGQGTRLTVV.

J is TRBJ2-2 and V is TRBV11-3; 7 positions agree with TRBD2. There are 14 residues in the CDR3. V lost 1 base and J lost 4; bases outside the gene matches: 0. Germline CDR1 is SGHNT and CDR2 is YENEEA. CDR3 sequence: CASSLGLATGELFF. The CDR3 DNA reads TGTGCCAGCAGCTTAGGACTAGCCACCGGGGAGCTGTTTTTT.

The chain is built from TRBV2 and TRBJ2-7, with D maybe TRBD2 (5 bases). The CDR3 runs to 13 residues. Germline values: CDR1 SNHLY, CDR2 FYNNEI. Trimming removed 7 bases at V and 3 bases at J, with 13 bases between. CDR3 protein: CASTRTFNYEQYF. The CDR3 DNA reads as TGTGCCAGCACCAGGACTTTTAACTACGAGCAGTACTTC.

This clone was picked up one time. This rearrangement joins TRBV7-9 to TRBJ1-1, with TRBD1 matching over 8 bases. Germline-derived CDR1 and CDR2 are SEHNR and FQNEAQ (reference sequence). CDR3 size: 14 residues. Unmatched junction bases numbered 0, after V lost 3 bases and J lost 0 bases. The CDR3, as DNA: TGTGCCAGCAGCTTGGGACAGGTGAACACTGAAGCTTTCTTT. Encoded protein: CASSLGQVNTEAFF.

This chain uses TRBV5-4 with TRBJ2-7, with TRBD1 matching over 7 bases. Trimming removed 2 bases from V and 1 base from J; junction bases left unmatched: 3. Germline CDR1 SGHNT, CDR2 YYREEE (reference sequence). This CDR3 comprises 14 residues. The CDR3 loop reads CASSFGTDSYEQYF. The CDR3 bases are TGTGCCAGCAGCTTCGGGACAGATTCCTACGAGCAGTACTTC.

J is TRBJ2-1 and V is TRBV6-4, with D tentatively TRBD1 (5 bases). Trimming stripped 8 bases from V and 4 bases from J, with 15 bases between. Germline assignment: CDR1 MRHNA and CDR2 SNTAGT. This CDR3 is 14 amino acids long. CDR3 nucleotides: TGTGCCAGCGGTTGGGGCCAGTCTTACAATGAGCAGTTCTTC. Translating it yields CASGWGQSYNEQFF.

The chain combines TRBV5-1 with TRBJ1-4; TRBD1 agrees at 7 bases. CDR1 is SGHRS and CDR2 is YFSETQ in the germline V gene. There are 16 residues in the CDR3. V was pared by 2 bases and J by 4 bases, with 8 bases of the junction left unmatched. CDR3 nucleotides: TGCGCCAGCAGCTTTGAAGGGACAGCGAATAATGAAAAACTGTTTTTT. Translated, it gives CASSFEGTANNEKLFF.

The V gene is TRBV27, the J gene TRBJ1-2; D might be TRBD1 (5 bases). Trimming stripped 3 bases from V and 5 bases from J, with 16 bases between. The V gene's germline CDR1 is MNHEY and CDR2 SMNVEV (reference sequence). The CDR3 is made up of 15 amino acids. The CDR3 DNA reads as TGTGCCAGCAGTTTTTTGGGAGGGGAAGGGTATGGCTACACCTTC. Translated, it gives CASSFLGGEGYGYTF.

CDR3 sequence reads: CASSPKDGLNGYTF. CDR3 coding DNA: TGTGCCAGCAGCCCCAAGGACGGACTTAATGGCTACACCTTC. The V and J genes are TRBV3-1 (or the pseudogene TRBV3-2) and TRBJ1-2; D not resolved. Germline V lookup: CDR1 LGHDT, CDR2 YNNKEL (reference sequence). This CDR3 has 14 amino acids. The ends were cut back, 4 bases at V and 6 bases at J, with 15 bases in the middle.

This clone appeared a few times. J is TRBJ1-5 and V is TRBV6-5; 8 bases are a match to TRBD1. The CDR3 extends over 14 amino acids. V shed 7 bases, J shed 6 bases, and the junction held 8 bases outside the gene matches. Germline-derived CDR1 and CDR2 are MNHEY and SVGAGI. In nucleotides, the CDR3 is TGTGCCAGCACCGACCGGACAGGGCTTCAGCCCCAGCATTTT. It translates to CASTDRTGLQPQHF.

This chain connects TRBV6-5 to TRBJ1-1, with D possibly being TRBD1 (5 bases). From germline, CDR1 is MNHEY and CDR2 SVGAGI. The CDR3 consists of 14 residues. V dropped 6 bases and J dropped 1 base, with 12 bases sitting between them. CDR3 coding DNA: TGTGCCAGCAGCCATCGCAGGGAGAACACTGAAGCTTTCTTT. Translating it yields CASSHRRENTEAFF.

The chain recombines TRBV6-1 with TRBJ2-7; D gene uncertain. Germline CDR1 and CDR2: MNHNS and SASEGT. V was pared by 5 bases and J by 3 bases, with 11 bases between. The CDR3 is made up of 13 amino acids. This CDR3 reads CASSPTIGYEQYF. The CDR3 DNA is TGTGCCAGCAGTCCAACTATAGGCTACGAGCAGTACTTC.

This rearrangement joins TRBV3-1 (or the pseudogene TRBV3-2) to TRBJ1-3; D is unclear. Germline V gene lookup returns CDR1 LGHDT and CDR2 YNNKEL (reference sequence). Trimming removed 5 bases at V and 3 bases at J, with 11 bases between. The CDR3 contains 14 residues. The CDR3 DNA is TGTGCCAGCAGCGAACGGGGAGGTGGAAACACCATATATTTT. Translation: CASSERGGGNTIYF.

The chain combines TRBV6-5 with TRBJ2-1, with D uncertain. The germline V gene encodes CDR1 MNHEY and CDR2 SVGAGI. The V and J ends lost 2 bases and 10 bases respectively, with 12 bases between them. The CDR3 sequence is 13 residues long. CDR3 amino acids: CASSYKPKSEQFF. CDR3 DNA sequence: TGTGCCAGCAGTTACAAACCCAAAAGCGAGCAGTTCTTC.

The chain couples TRBV6-5 to TRBJ1-5; D ambiguous. CDR3 length equals 15 residues. CDR1 and CDR2 (germline): MNHEY, SVGAGI. The V gene lost 2 bases and the J gene lost 0 bases, with 8 bases spanning the gap. CDR3 in amino acids: CASSYAQNSNQPQHF. CDR3 in DNA: TGTGCCAGCAGTTACGCCCAGAATAGCAATCAGCCCCAGCATTTT.

CDR3 amino acids: CASSLEGTGGQLDGYTF. The DNA of the CDR3 is TGCGCCAGCAGCTTGGAAGGGACAGGGGGGCAGCTCGATGGCTACACCTTC. V usage is TRBV5-1 and J usage is TRBJ1-2, with 11 nucleotides matching TRBD1. Germline loops: CDR1 SGHRS, CDR2 YFSETQ. J gave up 6 bases and V 0 bases, and 10 bases lay outside the gene matches. The CDR3 sequence is 17 residues long.

On this clone itself: In the same sample, other DNA sequences code for this CDR3. The chain links TRBV9 to TRBJ2-3, with 8 bases matching TRBD2. The germline gives CDR1 SGDLS, CDR2 YYNGEE. This CDR3 region has 14 residues. The V segment lost 4 bases and the J segment 6 bases; nucleotides outside the gene matches: 7. In DNA, the CDR3 is TGTGCCAGCAGCCTTGGACTAGCTGGGGATACGCAGTATTTT. Translation: CASSLGLAGDTQYF.